A single sample gave rise to the 8 T cell receptor beta chains below, sequenced in a study of early T cells in non-severe SARS-CoV-2 infection. TCRdb redid the calling of the 5' RACE reads with MiXCR, one entry per CDR3 protein. Among 45,000 to 60,000 distinct CDR3 sequences, roughly 8.7% were seen once, and the ten largest hold approximately 4%. The sequenced sample was whole blood, obtained at baseline. The source is an adult who was a healthcare worker with PCR-confirmed SARS-CoV-2 infection or an uninfected control (not recorded which).

This clonotype was recorded at least ten times. V usage is TRBV19 and J usage is TRBJ2-5; TRBD1 matches at 7 bases. Trimming cost V 4 bases and J 5 bases; bases outside gene matches: 7. There are 14 residues in the CDR3. Per the germline V gene, CDR1 is LNHDA and CDR2 is SQIVND (reference sequence). The CDR3 loop reads CASSNPTGAETQYF. The CDR3 DNA is TGTGCCAGTAGTAACCCAACAGGGGCGGAGACCCAGTACTTC.

This sequence joins TRBV27 and TRBJ2-7; the D gene could be TRBD1 or TRBD2 (5 bases each). This CDR3 region has 14 residues. CDR1 MNHEY and CDR2 SMNVEV come from the germline V gene (reference sequence). The V end was cut by 2 bases, the J end by 6 bases, with 14 bases between. The DNA for the CDR3 is TGTGCCAGCAGTTTAACGGGGCTCCCCGGCGAGCAGTACTTC. Amino acid sequence: CASSLTGLPGEQYF.

The chain combines TRBV20-1 with TRBJ2-3; tentatively, D is TRBD1 or TRBD2 (5 bases each). Trimming pared 2 bases from V and 2 bases from J, leaving 14 bases between. In germline, CDR1 is DFQATT, CDR2 SNEGSKA (reference sequence). The CDR3 is made up of 15 amino acids. CDR3 DNA sequence: TGCAGTGCTAGACCCTGGGGGATCCCCACAGATACGCAGTATTTT. This codes for CSARPWGIPTDTQYF.

Ten or more counts support this clonotype. This sequence joins TRBV18 and TRBJ1-2, with D unclear. Germline loops: CDR1 KGHSH, CDR2 LQKENI. With 6 bases removed from V and 8 bases from J, the gap between germline ends came to 19 bases. This CDR3 has 14 residues. CDR3 sequence reads: CASSDQPTAAGYTF. The CDR3 DNA reads TGTGCCAGCTCCGATCAACCTACAGCTGCAGGCTACACCTTC.

The genes are TRBV30 and TRBJ2-5; a weak D match, TRBD1 (6 bases). With 5 bases removed from V and 2 bases from J, the gap between germline ends came to 9 bases. Germline lookup yields CDR1 GTSNPN and CDR2 SVGIG (reference sequence). The CDR3 contains 12 residues. The CDR3: CAWAGQQETQYF. In DNA, the CDR3 is TGTGCCTGGGCAGGACAGCAAGAGACCCAGTACTTC.

This clonotype was found many times. This rearrangement joins TRBV6-5 to TRBJ2-7, with D maybe TRBD1 (6 bases). Germline assignment: CDR1 MNHEY and CDR2 SVGAGI. CDR3 size: 12 residues. With 9 bases removed from V and 4 bases from J, the gap between germline ends came to 13 bases. In nucleotides, the CDR3 is TGTGCCAGAGACAGGATTCCATACGAGCAGTACTTC. Its translation is CARDRIPYEQYF.

This clonotype has a handful of counts. This chain joins TRBV3-1 and TRBJ1-2, with TRBD1 matching over 8 bases. CDR1 and CDR2 (germline): LGHDT, YNNKEL (reference sequence). The V segment lost 2 bases and the J segment 6 bases; nucleotides outside the gene matches: 8. The CDR3 contains 15 residues. CDR3 nucleotides: TGTGCCAGCAGCCAAAATGGGTACAGGGGGAATGGCTACACCTTC. It yields the protein CASSQNGYRGNGYTF.

J is TRBJ2-7 and V is TRBV18; tentatively, D is TRBD1 (6 bases). Germline V CDR1 and CDR2: KGHSH, LQKENI. Trimming took 2 bases from V and 0 from J, leaving 17 bases between them. This CDR3 is 17 amino acids long. CDR3 in DNA: TGTGCCAGCTCACCAAGGATGACAGGCACGCCCTCCTACGAGCAGTACTTC. It yields the protein CASSPRMTGTPSYEQYF.